These 13 T cell receptor beta chains were all obtained from the same sample, sequenced in a study of OX40 agonist ivuxolimab in advanced cancers. Sequencing used immunoSEQ multiplex PCR; TCRdb keeps in-frame clones, though not all of them. The sample lists 30,000 to 35,000 clones, 65% to 80% occurring once. The sample consisted of CD4+ or CD8+ T cells sorted from blood, taken in a trial of the OX40 agonist ivuxolimab. The receptors were sampled from an adult with an advanced solid tumor such as melanoma, head and neck, liver or kidney cancer.

The V and J genes are TRBV5-1 and TRBJ2-6, with D uncertain. The CDR3 is 14 residues long. CDR1 and CDR2 (germline): SGHRS, YFSETQ. Trimming removed 1 base from V and 2 bases from J, with 4 bases in between. This CDR3 reads CASSLLAGANVLTF. Written as DNA, the CDR3 is TGCGCCAGCAGCTTGTTAGCTGGGGCCAACGTCCTGACTTTC. Looking up the rest from reference TRBV5-1 and TRBJ2-6 gives the full variable domain: KAGVTQTPRYLIKTRGQQVTLSCSPISGHRSVSWYQQTPGQGLQFLFEYFSETQRNKGNFPGRFSGRQFSNSRSEMNVSTLELGDSALYLCASSLLAGANVLTFGAGSRLTVL.

The J gene is TRBJ2-5, the V gene TRBV4-1; TRBD1 aligns across 9 bases. Trimming removed 4 bases from V and 5 bases from J; junction bases left unmatched: 5. This CDR3 is 14 amino acids long. Per germline, CDR1 MGHRA and CDR2 YSYEKL. The CDR3 DNA reads TGCGCCAGCAGCCGGGACAGGGCGACGGAGACCCAGTACTTC. It encodes CASSRDRATETQYF.

This clone has a handful of counts. The rearrangement uses TRBV7-2 and TRBJ1-5; D unclear. Germline V lookup: CDR1 SGHTA, CDR2 FQGNSA. The CDR3 sequence is 15 residues long. The V and J ends lost 1 base and 2 bases respectively, with 9 bases between them. DNA for the CDR3: TGTGCCAGCAGCTTAGGGGATATTGGCAATCAGCCCCAGCATTTT. Translation gives CASSLGDIGNQPQHF. Full variable domain (remainder filled in from reference TRBV7-2 and TRBJ1-5): GAGVSQSPSNKVTEKGKDVELRCDPISGHTALYWYRQSLGQGLEFLIYFQGNSAPDKSGLPSDRFSAERTGGSVSTLTIQRTQQEDSAVYLCASSLGDIGNQPQHFGDGTRLSIL.

There are a few counts of this clone. The chain links TRBV6-5 to TRBJ2-3; no clear D gene. V was pared by 5 bases and J by 4 bases, with 4 bases between. CDR1 is MNHEY, CDR2 SVGAGI, per germline. The CDR3 extends over 11 amino acids. CDR3: CASSISDTQYF. DNA of the CDR3: TGTGCCAGCAGTATTTCAGATACGCAGTATTTT.

This clone appeared a single time. The V gene is TRBV28, the J gene TRBJ1-1, with D unresolved. The V end lost 2 bases, the J end lost 5 bases, and 9 bases lay between the germline ends. The germline V gene has CDR1 MDHEN and CDR2 SYDVKM. This CDR3 is 13 amino acids long. The CDR3, as DNA: TGTGCCAGCAGTTTAGGTGCCAGGACTGAAGCTTTCTTT. Translation gives CASSLGARTEAFF.

This sequence joins TRBV9 and TRBJ2-1, with TRBD2 matching 10 bases. From germline, CDR1 is SGDLS and CDR2 YYNGEE. This CDR3 region has 15 residues. With 4 bases clipped from V and 8 bases from J, the junction kept 9 bases outside the gene matches. This CDR3 reads CASSLASGSFDEQFF. The CDR3 bases are TGTGCCAGCAGCCTCGCTAGCGGGAGTTTCGATGAGCAGTTCTTC.

This clone was observed once. The chain couples TRBV7-4 to TRBJ1-2; 7 nucleotides agree with TRBD1. This CDR3 spans 14 amino acids. Unmatched junction bases numbered 6, after V lost 4 bases and J lost 4 bases. CDR1 and CDR2 (germline): SGHVT, SQSDAQ. CDR3 residues: CASSSDRVVYGYTF. In DNA form, the CDR3 reads TGTGCCAGCAGCTCAGACAGGGTCGTCTATGGCTACACCTTC.

V is TRBV7-2 and J is TRBJ1-2, with D unclear. CDR1 is SGHTA and CDR2 is FQGNSA in the germline V gene. V was trimmed by 6 bases and J by 12 bases, leaving 20 bases between them. The CDR3 totals 13 residues. The CDR3 region is CASSSPGLSRNTF. DNA for the CDR3: TGTGCCAGCAGTTCGCCCGGCCTCAGCCGCAACACCTTC.

V gene TRBV6-6 combines with J gene TRBJ2-1; D unresolved. The V and J ends lost 4 bases and 8 bases respectively, with 6 bases between them. This CDR3 is 11 amino acids long. Germline CDR1 and CDR2: MNHNY and SVGAGI (reference sequence). CDR3 coding DNA: TGTGCCAGCAGTTTACTTGATGAGCAGTTCTTC. As protein: CASSLLDEQFF.

This sequence joins TRBV11-2 and TRBJ2-1; D possibly corresponds to TRBD1 (5 bases). The V gene's germline CDR1 is SGHAT and CDR2 FQNNGV. V was trimmed by 4 bases and J by 4 bases, leaving 11 bases between them. CDR3 size: 14 residues. CDR3 in DNA: TGTGCCAGCAGCTCGGTAAAGGGGTACAATGAGCAGTTCTTC. Its protein is CASSSVKGYNEQFF.

This chain joins TRBV2 and TRBJ2-2; D remains unclear. Trimming pared 9 bases from V and 0 bases from J, leaving 8 bases between. CDR3 length: 13 amino acids. Germline CDR1 SNHLY, CDR2 FYNNEI. CDR3 DNA sequence: TGTGCCAGGGAGACATCGAACACCGGGGAGCTGTTTTTT. It yields the protein CARETSNTGELFF.

This clone was seen once. The chain is built from TRBV28 and TRBJ1-2, with 10 bases fitting TRBD1. V lost 2 bases and J lost 7; bases outside the gene matches: 1. The CDR3 spans 13 residues. CDR1 and CDR2 (germline): MDHEN, SYDVKM. The CDR3 reads CASSLGTGVGYTF. In DNA, the CDR3 is TGTGCCAGCAGTTTAGGGACAGGGGTTGGCTACACCTTC.

The genes are TRBV7-6 and TRBJ2-5; possibly TRBD1 for D (5 bases). Trimming stripped 0 bases from V and 1 base from J, with 9 bases between. This CDR3 has 15 residues. Germline-derived CDR1 and CDR2 are SGHVS and FNYEAQ. The CDR3 loop is CASSLAGAIQETQYF. CDR3 nucleotide sequence: TGTGCCAGCAGCTTAGCAGGGGCCATCCAAGAGACCCAGTACTTC.